This entry lists 5 T cell receptor beta chains sequenced from one sample in a study of blood T cell repertoires in COVID-19. TCRdb keeps only in-frame clones here, not all; method: immunoSEQ multiplex PCR. Counted here are 250,000 or so clones, just over 85% occurring once; the ten biggest clones make up about 1.3%. The source material was peripheral blood. The source is an elderly man with acute or convalescent COVID-19.

CDR3 nucleotides: TGTGCCAGCAGCTTAGCGGGGACTCAGGAGACCCAGTACTTC. The encoded protein is CASSLAGTQETQYF. The chain links TRBV7-2 to TRBJ2-5; the D gene is possibly TRBD2 (6 bases). Germline V gene data show CDR1 as SGHTA and CDR2 as FQGNSA. There are 14 residues in the CDR3. Trimming removed 0 bases from V and 5 bases from J, with 10 bases in between.

The V and J genes are TRBV19 and TRBJ1-5; D is ambiguous. CDR3 size: 15 residues. Trimming took off 9 bases at V and 4 bases at J, with 19 bases between the two ends. Looked up from germline, CDR1 is LNHDA and CDR2 is SQIVND (reference sequence). The chain's CDR3 is CASNGGPARNQPQHF. The CDR3 bases are TGTGCCAGCAACGGCGGGCCCGCACGGAATCAGCCCCAGCATTTT.

The J gene is TRBJ2-7, the V gene TRBV4-3; tentatively, D is TRBD1 (5 bases). The CDR3 has 14 amino acids. V was cut by 0 bases and J by 8 bases, with 14 bases left in between. Germline V gene sequence: CDR1 LGHNA, CDR2 YSLEER. CDR3 sequence: CASSQDADSLQQYF. The DNA of the CDR3 is TGCGCCAGCAGCCAAGACGCCGACAGCTTGCAGCAGTACTTC.

This chain joins TRBV5-1 and TRBJ1-6; 7 nucleotides match TRBD1. V trimming: 0 bases; J trimming: 9 bases; junction bases outside the gene matches: 6. Germline values: CDR1 SGHRS, CDR2 YFSETQ. The CDR3 totals 15 residues. The CDR3 reads CASSLADRMGSPLHF. The CDR3 DNA reads TGCGCCAGCAGCTTGGCGGACAGGATGGGTTCACCCCTCCACTTT.

This chain links TRBV5-1 with TRBJ2-5; 9 nucleotides align to TRBD1. Germline CDR1 SGHRS, CDR2 YFSETQ. V gave up 3 bases and J gave up 4 bases; unmatched junction bases: 10. The CDR3 is made up of 16 amino acids. The CDR3 loop reads CASSYSTGGDLETQYF. The CDR3 coding sequence is TGCGCCAGCAGCTATTCCACAGGGGGCGATTTAGAGACCCAGTACTTC.